This entry is about one T cell receptor (beta chain). The antigen is not known. A second PCR, run for roughly 7 to 12 cycles, used a sample-barcoded 5' primer plus a J-beta primer mix. Using its own MiXCR run on the 5' RACE reads, TCRdb lists one record per CDR3 protein. The repertoire has just under 550,000 distinct CDR3 sequences, about 25% of them found once; the top ten carry under 9%. Total RNA, at least 5 micrograms per sample, came from PBMCs. The data stem from a study of blood T cells in healthy people across ages. The ends were cut back, 6 bases at V and 4 bases at J, with 3 bases in the middle. This CDR3 comprises 10 residues. Germline V gene lookup returns CDR1 DFQATT and CDR2 SNEGSKA (reference sequence). Study-wide results and limits: Observed TCR beta diversity per million T cells went down as age went up. This fall followed a roughly linear course with age. Long-lived donors had more naive CD4+ cells and higher diversity than aged donors.

These data also formed part of another study, on T cells of mothers and their children. That paper adds: The yield was over 8.5 million TCR beta CDR3 reads from each mother and a few million from each child.

The chain recombines TRBV20-1 with TRBJ1-4; D remains ambiguous. Sequenced: blood. This TCR was sampled from a boy younger than 18 in good health. The CDR3 DNA is TGCAGTGCCCGTAATGAAAAACTGTTTTTT. It specifies CSARNEKLFF.